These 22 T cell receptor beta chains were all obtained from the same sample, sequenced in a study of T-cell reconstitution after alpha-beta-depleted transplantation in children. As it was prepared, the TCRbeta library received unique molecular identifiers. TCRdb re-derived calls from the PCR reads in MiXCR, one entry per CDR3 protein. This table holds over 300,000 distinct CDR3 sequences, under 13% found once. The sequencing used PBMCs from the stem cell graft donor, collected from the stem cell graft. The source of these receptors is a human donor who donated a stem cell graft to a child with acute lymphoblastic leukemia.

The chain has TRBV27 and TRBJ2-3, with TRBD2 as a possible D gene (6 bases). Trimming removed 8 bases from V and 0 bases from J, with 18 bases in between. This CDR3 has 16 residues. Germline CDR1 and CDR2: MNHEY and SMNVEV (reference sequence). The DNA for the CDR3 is TGTGCCAGCGGACCATTAGCGGAATCGAGCACAGATACGCAGTATTTT. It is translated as CASGPLAESSTDTQYF.

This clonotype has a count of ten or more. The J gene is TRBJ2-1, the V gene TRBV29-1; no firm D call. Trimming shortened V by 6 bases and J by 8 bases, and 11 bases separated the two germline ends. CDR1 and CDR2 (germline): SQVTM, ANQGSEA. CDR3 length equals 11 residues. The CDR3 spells CSVATTYEQFF. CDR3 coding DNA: TGCAGCGTGGCGACAACCTATGAGCAGTTCTTC.

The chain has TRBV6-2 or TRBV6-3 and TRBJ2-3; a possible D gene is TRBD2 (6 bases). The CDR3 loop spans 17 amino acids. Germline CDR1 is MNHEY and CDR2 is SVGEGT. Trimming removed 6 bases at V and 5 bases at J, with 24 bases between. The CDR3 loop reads CASRTGLFLAPLDTQYF. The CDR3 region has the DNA TGTGCCAGCAGAACAGGACTATTTCTCGCACCTCTAGATACGCAGTATTTT.

The CDR3 is CATSDSRLEGQRGNEQFF. As DNA, the CDR3 is TGTGCCACCAGTGATTCCCGCCTGGAGGGACAGAGGGGCAATGAGCAGTTCTTC. The chain combines TRBV24-1 with TRBJ2-1; tentative D call: TRBD1 (7 bases). The V gene lost 2 bases and the J gene lost 6 bases, with 22 bases spanning the gap. The CDR3 length is 18 residues. Germline CDR1 reads KGHDR; CDR2 reads SFDVKD.

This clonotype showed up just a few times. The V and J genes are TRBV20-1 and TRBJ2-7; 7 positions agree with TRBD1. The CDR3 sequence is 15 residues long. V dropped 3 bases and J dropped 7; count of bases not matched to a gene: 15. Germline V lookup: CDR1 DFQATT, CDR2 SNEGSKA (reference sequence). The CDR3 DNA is TGCAGTGCTAGCACCCCGACAGGGTCCTCGAGGGAGCAGTACTTC. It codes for CSASTPTGSSREQYF.

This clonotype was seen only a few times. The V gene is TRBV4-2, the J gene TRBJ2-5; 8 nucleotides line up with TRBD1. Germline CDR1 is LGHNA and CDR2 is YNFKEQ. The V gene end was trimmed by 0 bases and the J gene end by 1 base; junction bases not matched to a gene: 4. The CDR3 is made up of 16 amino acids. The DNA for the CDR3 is TGTGCCAGCAGCCAAGATGCAGGGGGCGGCCAAGAGACCCAGTACTTC. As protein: CASSQDAGGGQETQYF.

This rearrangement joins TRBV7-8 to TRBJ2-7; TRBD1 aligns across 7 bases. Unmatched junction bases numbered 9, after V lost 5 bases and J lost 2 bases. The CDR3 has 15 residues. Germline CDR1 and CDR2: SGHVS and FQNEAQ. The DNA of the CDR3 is TGTGCCAGCAGCCCTAACCGGGACAGAACCTACGAGCAGTACTTC. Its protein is CASSPNRDRTYEQYF.

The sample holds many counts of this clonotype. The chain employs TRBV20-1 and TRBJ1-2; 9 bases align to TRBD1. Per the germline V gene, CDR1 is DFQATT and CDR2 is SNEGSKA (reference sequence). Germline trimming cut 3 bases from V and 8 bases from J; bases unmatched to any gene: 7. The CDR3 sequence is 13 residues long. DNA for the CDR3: TGCAGTGCTAGCCATACAGGGGGCCTGGGCTACACCTTC. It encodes CSASHTGGLGYTF.

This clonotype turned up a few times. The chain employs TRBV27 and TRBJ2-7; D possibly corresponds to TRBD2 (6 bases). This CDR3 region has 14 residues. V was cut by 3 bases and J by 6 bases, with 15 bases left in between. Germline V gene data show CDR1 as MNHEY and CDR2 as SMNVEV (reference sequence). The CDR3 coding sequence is TGTGCCAGCAGTTTCCCACCGACTAGTTGCGAGCAGTACTTC. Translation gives CASSFPPTSCEQYF.

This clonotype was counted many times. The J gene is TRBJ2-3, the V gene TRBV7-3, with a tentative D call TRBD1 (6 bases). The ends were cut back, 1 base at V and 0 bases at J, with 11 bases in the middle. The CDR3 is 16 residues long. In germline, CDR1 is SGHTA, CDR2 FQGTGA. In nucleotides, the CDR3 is TGTGCCAGCAGCTTAAACTTGAGGGGGAGCACAGATACGCAGTATTTT. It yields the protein CASSLNLRGSTDTQYF.

The CDR3 nucleotides are TGCAGCGTCCATGACGAGGGTCAGACCTACGAGCAGTACTTC. Its translation: CSVHDEGQTYEQYF. V and J are TRBV29-1 and TRBJ2-7; the D gene is possibly TRBD2 (5 bases). Deletions cut 6 bases from V and 2 bases from J, with 17 bases between. The CDR3 consists of 14 residues. CDR1 and CDR2 from the germline V gene are SQVTM and ANQGSEA.

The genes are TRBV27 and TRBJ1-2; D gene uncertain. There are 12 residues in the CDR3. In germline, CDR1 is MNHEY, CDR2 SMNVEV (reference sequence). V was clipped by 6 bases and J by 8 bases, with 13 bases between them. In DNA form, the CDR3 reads TGTGCCAGCAGCGACCGACTGGGGGGCTACACCTTC. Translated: CASSDRLGGYTF.

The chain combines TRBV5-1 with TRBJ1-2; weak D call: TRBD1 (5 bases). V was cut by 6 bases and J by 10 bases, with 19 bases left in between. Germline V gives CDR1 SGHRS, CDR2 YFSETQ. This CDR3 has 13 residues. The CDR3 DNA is TGCGCCAGCACCCAAACCGACAGCTCTCCCTACACCTTC. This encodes CASTQTDSSPYTF.

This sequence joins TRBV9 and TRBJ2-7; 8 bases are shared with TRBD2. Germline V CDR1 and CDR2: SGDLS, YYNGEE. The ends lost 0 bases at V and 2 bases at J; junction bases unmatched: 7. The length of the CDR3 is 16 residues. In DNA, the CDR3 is TGTGCCAGCAGCGTAGCGGGAGGGCCGGCGCCCTACGAGCAGTACTTC. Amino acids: CASSVAGGPAPYEQYF.

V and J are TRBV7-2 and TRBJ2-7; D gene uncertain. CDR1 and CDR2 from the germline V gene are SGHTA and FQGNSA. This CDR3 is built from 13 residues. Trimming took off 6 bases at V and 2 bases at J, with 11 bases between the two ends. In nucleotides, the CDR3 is TGTGCCAGCAGAAGAGACGGAACCTACGAGCAGTACTTC. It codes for CASRRDGTYEQYF.

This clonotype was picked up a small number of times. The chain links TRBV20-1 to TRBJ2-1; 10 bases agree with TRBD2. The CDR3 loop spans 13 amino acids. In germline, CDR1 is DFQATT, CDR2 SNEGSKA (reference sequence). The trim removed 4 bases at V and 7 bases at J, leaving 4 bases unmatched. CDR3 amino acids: CSATLAGENEQFF. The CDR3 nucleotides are TGCAGTGCTACCCTAGCGGGAGAGAATGAGCAGTTCTTC.

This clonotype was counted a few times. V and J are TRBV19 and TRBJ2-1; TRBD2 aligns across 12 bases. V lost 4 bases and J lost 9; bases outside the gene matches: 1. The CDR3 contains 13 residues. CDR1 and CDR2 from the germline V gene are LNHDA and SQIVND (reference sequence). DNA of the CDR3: TGTGCCAGTAGTACTAGCGGGGGGGGTGAGCAGTTCTTC. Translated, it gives CASSTSGGGEQFF.

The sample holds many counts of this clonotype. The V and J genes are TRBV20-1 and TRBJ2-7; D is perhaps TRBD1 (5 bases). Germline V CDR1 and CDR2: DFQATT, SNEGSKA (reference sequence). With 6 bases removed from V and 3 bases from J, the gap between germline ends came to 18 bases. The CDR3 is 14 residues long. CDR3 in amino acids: CSAPRDNTVYEQYF. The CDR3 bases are TGCAGTGCCCCCAGGGATAACACAGTCTACGAGCAGTACTTC.

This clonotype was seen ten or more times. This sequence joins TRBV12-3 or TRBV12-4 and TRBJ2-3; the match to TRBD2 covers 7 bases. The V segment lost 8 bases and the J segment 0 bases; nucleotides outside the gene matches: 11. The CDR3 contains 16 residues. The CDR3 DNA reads TGTGCCAGCTCCTCTCCGCGGGGGTGGAGCACAGATACGCAGTATTTT. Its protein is CASSSPRGWSTDTQYF.

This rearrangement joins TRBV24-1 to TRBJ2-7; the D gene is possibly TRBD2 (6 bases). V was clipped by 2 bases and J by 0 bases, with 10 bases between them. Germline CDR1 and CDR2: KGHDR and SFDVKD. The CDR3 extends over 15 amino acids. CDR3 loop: CATSDSREYSYEQYF. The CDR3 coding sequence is TGTGCCACCAGTGATTCCCGGGAGTACTCCTACGAGCAGTACTTC.

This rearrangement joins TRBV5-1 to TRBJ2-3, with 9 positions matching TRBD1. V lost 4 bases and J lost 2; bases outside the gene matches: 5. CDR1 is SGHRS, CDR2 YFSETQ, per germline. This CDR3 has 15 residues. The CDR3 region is CASSRDRDLTDTQYF. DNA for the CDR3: TGCGCCAGCAGCCGGGACAGGGACCTCACAGATACGCAGTATTTT.

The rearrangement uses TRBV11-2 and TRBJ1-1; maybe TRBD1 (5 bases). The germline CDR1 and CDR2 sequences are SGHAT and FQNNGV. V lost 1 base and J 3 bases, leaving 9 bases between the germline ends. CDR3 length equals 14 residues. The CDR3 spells CASSLAGTYTEAFF. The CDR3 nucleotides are TGTGCCAGCAGCTTAGCCGGGACCTACACTGAAGCTTTCTTT.